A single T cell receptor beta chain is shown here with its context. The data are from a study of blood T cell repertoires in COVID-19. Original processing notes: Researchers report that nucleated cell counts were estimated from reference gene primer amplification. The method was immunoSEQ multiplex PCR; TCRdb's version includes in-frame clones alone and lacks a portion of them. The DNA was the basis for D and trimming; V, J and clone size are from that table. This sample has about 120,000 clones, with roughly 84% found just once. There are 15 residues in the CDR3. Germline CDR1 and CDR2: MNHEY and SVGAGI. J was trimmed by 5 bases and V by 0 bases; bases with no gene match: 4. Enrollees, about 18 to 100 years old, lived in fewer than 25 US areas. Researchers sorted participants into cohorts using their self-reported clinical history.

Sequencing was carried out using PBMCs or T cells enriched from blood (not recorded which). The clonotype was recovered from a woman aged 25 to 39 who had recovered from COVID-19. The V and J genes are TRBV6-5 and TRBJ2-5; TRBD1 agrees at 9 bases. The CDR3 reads CASSYSTGGAETQYF. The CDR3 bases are TGTGCCAGCAGTTACTCTACAGGGGGCGCCGAGACCCAGTACTTC.